This T cell receptor beta chain was recovered during a study of T cell repertoires in aging, cancer and after chemotherapy. V was trimmed by 6 bases and J by 5 bases, leaving 21 bases between them. The germline gives CDR1 MDHEN, CDR2 SYDVKM. The CDR3 has 16 residues. Peripheral blood genomic DNA, not sorted cells or RNA, was the template. Whole-study results and caveats: Untreated cancer patients had significantly lower blood TCR diversity than age-matched healthy donors.

This clonotype was seen more than once but under ten times. The antigen remains unidentified. TRB rearrangements spanning V, D and J were amplified using mixed TRB-A/B primers. TCRdb recomputed calls from the multiplex PCR reads with MiXCR, one row per CDR3 protein. The sample lists 10,000 to 13,000 distinct CDR3 sequences; roughly 25% were seen once. The specimen was blood. V and J are TRBV28 and TRBJ2-3; D may be TRBD2 (7 bases). The sequence was collected from a human donor in good health. DNA for the CDR3: TGTGCCAGCAGCCGGGGGGCGGGGGCCGGGGGAGATACGCAGTATTTT. Its protein product is CASSRGAGAGGDTQYF.